The 9 T cell receptor beta chains presented below share a single source sample, sequenced in a study of response to subunit inactivated influenza vaccine. Using its own MiXCR run on the RT-PCR reads, TCRdb lists one record per CDR3 protein. The table records approximately 520,000 distinct CDR3 sequences, approximately 15% of them present only once. The sample in question was CD4+ T cells sorted from PBMCs, obtained roughly 24 months after vaccination. These receptors all stem from a man in his fifties or sixties who received an inactivated influenza vaccine.

This clonotype appeared a few times. The chain combines TRBV18 with TRBJ2-1; D is perhaps TRBD1 or TRBD2 (5 bases each). This CDR3 comprises 15 residues. CDR1 is KGHSH and CDR2 is LQKENI in the germline V gene. The germline V and J ends were trimmed by 5 bases and 7 bases, with 18 bases remaining between them. The CDR3 protein is CASSWDGVPGNEQFF. CDR3 DNA sequence: TGTGCCAGCTCATGGGACGGCGTCCCTGGGAATGAGCAGTTCTTC.

This clonotype came up a few times. V and J are TRBV9 and TRBJ2-5; 10 bases match TRBD2. CDR3 length: 16 amino acids. Looked up from germline, CDR1 is SGDLS and CDR2 is YYNGEE. The V segment lost 0 bases and the J segment 4 bases; nucleotides outside the gene matches: 6. The CDR3: CASSVGQSGRGETQYF. Here the CDR3 DNA reads TGTGCCAGCAGCGTAGGACAGAGCGGGAGGGGAGAGACCCAGTACTTC.

The V call is TRBV2, the J call TRBJ2-5; D gene unclear. Trimming took off 8 bases at V and 5 bases at J, with 12 bases between the two ends. Germline CDR1 and CDR2: SNHLY and FYNNEI. The CDR3 sequence is 12 residues long. As DNA, the CDR3 is TGTGCCAGCGGAAGAGGTGGTGAGACCCAGTACTTC. It encodes CASGRGGETQYF.

The chain combines TRBV12-3 or TRBV12-4 with TRBJ2-1; the D gene could be TRBD1 or TRBD2 (5 bases each). The length of the CDR3 is 14 residues. The germline V and J ends were trimmed by 6 bases and 2 bases, with 11 bases remaining between them. In DNA, the CDR3 is TGTGCCAGCAGGACGGGACCGGCCTACAATGAGCAGTTCTTC. Its protein is CASRTGPAYNEQFF.

This clonotype was seen only a few times. The chain joins TRBV5-1 to TRBJ2-2; D unclear. Trimming stripped 2 bases from V and 0 bases from J, with 8 bases between. CDR3 length: 15 amino acids. CDR1 and CDR2 from the germline V gene are SGHRS and YFSETQ. CDR3 nucleotide sequence: TGCGCCAGCAGCTTAAGGCAGTCGAACACCGGGGAGCTGTTTTTT. This translates into CASSLRQSNTGELFF.

The chain employs TRBV6-2 or TRBV6-3 and TRBJ2-2, with 7 bases fitting TRBD2. V was clipped by 6 bases and J by 7 bases; unmatched bases: 5. This CDR3 region has 13 residues. Germline V gene lookup returns CDR1 MNHEY and CDR2 SVGEGT. Here the CDR3 DNA reads TGTGCCAGCAGGACCGGGGGGAGCGGGGAGCTGTTTTTT. Its protein is CASRTGGSGELFF.

The chain recombines TRBV2 with TRBJ2-1, with a tentative D call TRBD1 (5 bases). V dropped 1 base and J dropped 9 bases, with 16 bases sitting between them. Germline values: CDR1 SNHLY, CDR2 FYNNEI. The CDR3 totals 15 residues. CDR3: CASSEGIGDLGEQFF. CDR3 coding DNA: TGTGCCAGCAGTGAAGGGATAGGGGATCTGGGTGAGCAGTTCTTC.

This chain joins TRBV4-3 and TRBJ2-7; TRBD2 might be the D (6 bases). The CDR3 totals 15 residues. The V gene lost 0 bases and the J gene lost 5 bases, with 14 bases spanning the gap. Looked up from germline, CDR1 is LGHNA and CDR2 is YSLEER. CDR3 sequence: CASSQDTEGPNEQYF. The CDR3 DNA reads TGCGCCAGCAGCCAAGATACGGAGGGGCCAAACGAGCAGTACTTC.

This chain connects TRBV28 to TRBJ1-6; 8 nucleotides align to TRBD1. Per germline, CDR1 MDHEN and CDR2 SYDVKM. The CDR3 is 17 amino acids. Trimming removed 3 bases from V and 1 base from J; junction bases left unmatched: 5. Here the CDR3 DNA reads TGTGCCAGCAGTTTGGTTCAGGGGGCTTCCTATAATTCACCCCTCCACTTT. This encodes CASSLVQGASYNSPLHF.